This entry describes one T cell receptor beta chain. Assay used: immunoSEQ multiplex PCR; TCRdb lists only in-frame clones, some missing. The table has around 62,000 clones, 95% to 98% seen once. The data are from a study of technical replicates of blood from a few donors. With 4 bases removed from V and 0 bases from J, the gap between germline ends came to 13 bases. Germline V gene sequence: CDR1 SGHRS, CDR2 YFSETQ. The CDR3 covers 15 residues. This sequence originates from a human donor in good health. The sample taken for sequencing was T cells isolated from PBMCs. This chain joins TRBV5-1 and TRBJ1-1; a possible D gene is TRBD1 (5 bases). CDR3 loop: CASSGGGILNTEAFF. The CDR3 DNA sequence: TGCGCCAGCAGCGGCGGGGGGATCCTGAACACTGAAGCTTTCTTT.